This T cell receptor beta chain came from a study of blood T cell repertoires in COVID-19. Study at large: PBMCs, B-cell-depleted T cells, or T cells were the source of the cDNA or gDNA that made up the material.

The CDR3 loop spans 15 amino acids. The ends were cut back, 3 bases at V and 6 bases at J, with 15 bases in the middle. CDR1 is MGHRA and CDR2 is YSYEKL in the germline V gene. Enrolled through a virtual design, the participants were between 18 and 89 years of age and came from under 30 US areas. What the recovered Cohort 3 donors had was two negative PCRs, clearance, or symptom resolution. Original analysis: Using reference gene primer amplification, nucleated cell counts were estimated. TCRdb's table, derived via immunoSEQ multiplex PCR, lists solely in-frame clones and lacks some. V and J calls and clone size are as listed in that table; D and trimming were resolved from the DNA. The data contain about 300,000 clones, more than 75% of them singletons.

Material: PBMCs or T cells enriched from blood (not recorded which). The receptor's source is a woman aged 18-29 years who had recovered from COVID-19. The rearrangement joins TRBV4-1 to TRBJ1-5; maybe TRBD1 (6 bases). Here the CDR3 reads CASSQAGVGSQPQHF. CDR3 in DNA: TGCGCCAGCAGCCAGGCAGGGGTAGGGAGTCAGCCCCAGCATTTT.